This T cell receptor (beta chain) was identified during a study of beta chain features in type 1 diabetes. Details on this clone: Its antigen remains unknown.

The sequenced template was cDNA made from the entire isolated RNA. Repertoires were generated with immunoSEQ multiplex PCR, while TCRdb's copy carries only in-frame clones and drops some. Of fewer than 70,000 clones listed, around 60% are singletons. Broader study findings: Researchers report that Type 1 diabetes patients had moderately but significantly shorter TCRB CDR3s across all four CD4+ subsets. In these data, an HLA type influence on TCRB rearrangement remained unresolved.

V lost 1 base, J lost 1 base, and 10 bases lay in between. This CDR3 has 15 amino acids. Germline lookup yields CDR1 SEHNR and CDR2 FQNEAQ (reference sequence). The chain couples TRBV7-9 to TRBJ2-5; a possible D gene is TRBD2 (6 bases). Sequencing was carried out using stem cell memory CD4+ T cells from blood. This clonotype was obtained from a woman in her twenties or thirties with type 1 diabetes. In nucleotides, the CDR3 is TGTGCCAGCAGCTTAGACGGGGGAGTCCAAGAGACCCAGTACTTC. Translation: CASSLDGGVQETQYF.